A single sample gave rise to the 29 T cell receptor beta chains below, sequenced in a study of T cells in localized non-small cell lung cancer. Produced via immunoSEQ multiplex PCR; TCRdb's table is partial and in-frame only. The top ten hold around 5.6% of the sample, which has approximately 41,000 clones, 86% seen once. Sequences were derived from peripheral blood mononuclear cells, sampled before any cancer treatment. The receptors here all came from a male donor aged 60 or older with stage II lung adenocarcinoma.

The rearrangement joins TRBV18 to TRBJ2-2; a weak D match, TRBD1 (6 bases). Germline lookup yields CDR1 KGHSH and CDR2 LQKENI. V was cut by 6 bases and J by 1 base, with 9 bases left in between. The CDR3 has 14 residues. The CDR3 spells CASSLQGNTGELFF. DNA for the CDR3: TGTGCCAGCTCTTTACAGGGGAACACCGGGGAGCTGTTTTTT.

J is TRBJ1-1 and V is TRBV5-1, with no clear D. The CDR3 is 14 residues long. V was cut by 2 bases and J by 3 bases, with 11 bases left in between. Germline V gives CDR1 SGHRS, CDR2 YFSETQ. CDR3 region: CASSLLAGDTEAFF. DNA for the CDR3: TGCGCCAGCAGCTTATTAGCTGGGGACACTGAAGCTTTCTTT.

This sequence joins TRBV6-1 and TRBJ2-3; TRBD2 matches at 8 bases. J was trimmed by 1 base and V by 4 bases; bases with no gene match: 7. The CDR3 has 16 amino acids. Germline V lookup: CDR1 MNHNS, CDR2 SASEGT. The CDR3 coding sequence is TGTGCCAGCAGTGGTGGACTAGCCCCGGGCACAGATACGCAGTATTTT. The encoded protein is CASSGGLAPGTDTQYF.

This clone has more than one count but fewer than ten. CDR3 nucleotide sequence: TGCGCCAGCAGCTTACAAACAGGGAGCACAGATACGCAGTATTTT. The encoded protein is CASSLQTGSTDTQYF. The chain has TRBV5-1 and TRBJ2-3; TRBD1 might be the D (6 bases). The CDR3 length is 15 residues. Germline V gene sequence: CDR1 SGHRS, CDR2 YFSETQ. V was cut by 2 bases and J by 0 bases, with 10 bases left in between.

The chain employs TRBV5-1 and TRBJ2-1; maybe TRBD2 (6 bases). Trimming shortened V by 5 bases and J by 8 bases, and 17 bases separated the two germline ends. Germline assignment: CDR1 SGHRS and CDR2 YFSETQ. There are 14 residues in the CDR3. The DNA of the CDR3 is TGCGCCAGCAGATCCCTAGGGAGGAGACATGAGCAGTTCTTC. Protein: CASRSLGRRHEQFF.

The chain uses TRBV28 and TRBJ2-7; no clear D gene. With 3 bases removed from V and 4 bases from J, the gap between germline ends came to 13 bases. CDR3 length: 14 residues. Germline values: CDR1 MDHEN, CDR2 SYDVKM. The CDR3 sequence: CASSFPDFGYEQYF. CDR3 nucleotide sequence: TGTGCCAGCAGTTTCCCCGACTTTGGGTACGAGCAGTACTTC.

The chain recombines TRBV7-3 with TRBJ2-3; D might be TRBD2 (6 bases). In germline, CDR1 is SGHTA, CDR2 FQGTGA. The CDR3 runs to 15 residues. V was clipped by 4 bases and J by 1 base, with 12 bases between them. CDR3 residues: CASSSGGERTDTQYF. DNA of the CDR3: TGTGCCAGCAGCTCAGGAGGGGAACGCACAGATACGCAGTATTTT.

A single count supports this clone. The chain has TRBV19 and TRBJ1-5; possible D gene TRBD1, 6 bases. Germline CDR1 is LNHDA and CDR2 is SQIVND (reference sequence). Trimming cost V 3 bases and J 5 bases, with 14 bases left between them. This CDR3 comprises 15 residues. CDR3 protein: CASSIRGRGDQPQHF. DNA for the CDR3: TGTGCCAGTAGTATTCGGGGGCGCGGAGATCAGCCCCAGCATTTT.

The CDR3 protein is CASSYSVDGIYGYTF. In DNA form, the CDR3 reads TGTGCCAGCAGTTACTCAGTTGATGGAATATATGGCTACACCTTC. V is TRBV6-5 and J is TRBJ1-2; D is unclear. The germline V gene encodes CDR1 MNHEY and CDR2 SVGAGI. Trimming removed 0 bases at V and 5 bases at J, with 13 bases between. The CDR3 length is 15 residues.

This chain uses TRBV13 with TRBJ2-7, with D uncertain. Germline V gene lookup returns CDR1 PRHDT and CDR2 FYEKMQ (reference sequence). V was clipped by 1 base and J by 4 bases, with 11 bases between them. This CDR3 contains 14 residues. CDR3 bases: TGTGCCAGCAGCTTAGTCGATGGCGAGTACGAGCAGTACTTC. This sequence encodes CASSLVDGEYEQYF.

The V gene is TRBV6-1, the J gene TRBJ2-1, with 12 positions matching TRBD2. The V gene end was trimmed by 6 bases and the J gene end by 15 bases; junction bases not matched to a gene: 6. Germline CDR1 and CDR2: MNHNS and SASEGT. This CDR3 has 12 amino acids. The CDR3 DNA follows: TGTGCCAGCAGCTGGAGGACTAGCGGGGCGTTCTTC. Its protein product is CASSWRTSGAFF.

The V gene is TRBV15, the J gene TRBJ2-1; D not resolved. The CDR3 length is 12 residues. Trimming shortened V by 5 bases and J by 3 bases, and 5 bases separated the two germline ends. Germline CDR1 reads LNHNV; CDR2 reads YYDKDF (reference sequence). CDR3 DNA: TGTGCCACCAGCCCCCACTACAATGAGCAGTTCTTC. It translates to CATSPHYNEQFF.

The chain joins TRBV27 to TRBJ2-7, with TRBD2 matching over 9 bases. Germline assignment: CDR1 MNHEY and CDR2 SMNVEV (reference sequence). The CDR3 covers 14 residues. Trimming at V came to 4 bases and at J to 1 base, leaving 2 bases not matched to a gene. CDR3 bases: TGTGCCAGCAGTTCGGCGGGAGGGTCCTACGAGCAGTACTTC. It specifies CASSSAGGSYEQYF.

The V and J genes are TRBV30 and TRBJ1-1; 8 bases are shared with TRBD1. After removal of 4 bases from V and 5 bases from J, the junction contained 6 bases not matched to a gene. CDR1 and CDR2 (germline): GTSNPN, SVGIG (reference sequence). The CDR3 loop spans 13 amino acids. The CDR3 spells CAWTGGEETEAFF. CDR3 bases: TGTGCCTGGACAGGGGGCGAGGAAACTGAAGCTTTCTTT.

The V call is TRBV5-4, the J call TRBJ2-5; D gene ambiguous. Per germline, CDR1 SGHNT and CDR2 YYREEE (reference sequence). This CDR3 has 11 residues. V was pared by 0 bases and J by 5 bases, with 2 bases between. This CDR3 is CASSLDETQYF. The DNA of the CDR3 is TGTGCCAGCAGCTTGGATGAGACCCAGTACTTC.

This sequence joins TRBV30 and TRBJ2-2; the D is unclear. The CDR3 covers 13 residues. V lost 3 bases and J lost 7, with 12 bases in between. The germline V gene encodes CDR1 GTSNPN and CDR2 SVGIG (reference sequence). CDR3 loop: CAWRVKQVGELFF. Written as DNA, the CDR3 is TGTGCCTGGAGGGTAAAGCAAGTCGGGGAGCTGTTTTTT.

Here the CDR3 reads CASSPGGLAGNNEQFF. The CDR3 DNA follows: TGTGCCAGCAGCCCCGGAGGGCTAGCGGGAAACAATGAGCAGTTCTTC. The chain combines TRBV5-4 with TRBJ2-1; 9 nucleotides align to TRBD2. The CDR3 extends over 16 amino acids. With V trimmed by 4 bases and J by 5 bases, 10 bases remained unmatched. In germline, CDR1 is SGHNT, CDR2 YYREEE (reference sequence). Together with reference TRBV5-4 and TRBJ2-1, the CDR3 gives the full variable domain: ETGVTQSPTHLIKTRGQQVTLRCSSQSGHNTVSWYQQALGQGPQFIFQYYREEENGRGNFPPRFSGLQFPNYSSELNVNALELDDSALYLCASSPGGLAGNNEQFFGPGTRLTVL.

The rearrangement uses TRBV9 and TRBJ2-7; 9 nucleotides agree with TRBD1. The CDR3 is 14 residues long. The J segment lost 2 bases and the V segment lost 4 bases, leaving 4 bases of the junction unmatched. Germline CDR1 is SGDLS and CDR2 is YYNGEE. CDR3 bases: TGTGCCAGCAGCCTACGACAGGGGGCCTACGAGCAGTACTTC. Translation gives CASSLRQGAYEQYF.

This clone has a single count. The DNA for the CDR3 is TGTGCCTGGAGTGTCATAGGCAGCTTGAACACTGAAGCTTTCTTT. Residues: CAWSVIGSLNTEAFF. The V and J genes are TRBV30 and TRBJ1-1, with no clear D. CDR1 and CDR2 from the germline V gene are GTSNPN and SVGIG (reference sequence). CDR3 length equals 15 residues. Trimming shortened V by 0 bases and J by 0 bases, and 11 bases separated the two germline ends.

The J gene is TRBJ1-1, the V gene TRBV28, with D perhaps matching TRBD1 (5 bases). The CDR3 is made up of 13 amino acids. Germline CDR1 MDHEN, CDR2 SYDVKM. The V end lost 11 bases, the J end lost 0 bases, and 13 bases lay between the germline ends. DNA of the CDR3: TGTGCCGTCCCCGGGACGGTGAACACTGAAGCTTTCTTT. Amino acid sequence: CAVPGTVNTEAFF.

This clone has a single count. Different DNA sequences within this sample yield the same CDR3. V is TRBV5-6 and J is TRBJ1-5, with D perhaps TRBD1 (6 bases). The CDR3 runs to 14 residues. Trimming took off 4 bases at V and 3 bases at J, with 11 bases between the two ends. Germline assignment: CDR1 SGHDT and CDR2 YYEEEE. The CDR3: CASSRGQLNQPQHF. The CDR3 nucleotides are TGTGCCAGCAGCCGCGGACAGCTCAATCAGCCCCAGCATTTT.

This chain joins TRBV5-1 and TRBJ2-3; no definite D call. The germline gives CDR1 SGHRS, CDR2 YFSETQ. The CDR3 loop spans 13 amino acids. The V end lost 1 base, the J end lost 0 bases, and 3 bases lay between the germline ends. CDR3 loop: CASSLRSTDTQYF. CDR3 in DNA: TGCGCCAGCAGCTTGAGGAGCACAGATACGCAGTATTTT.

The chain carries TRBV5-1 and TRBJ1-1; D might be TRBD1 (5 bases). CDR3 length equals 13 residues. Germline V gene lookup returns CDR1 SGHRS and CDR2 YFSETQ. Trimming took off 2 bases at V and 1 base at J, with 6 bases between the two ends. DNA for the CDR3: TGCGCCAGCAGCTTTCAGGGGAACACTGAAGCTTTCTTT. Its protein product is CASSFQGNTEAFF.

This chain joins TRBV18 and TRBJ1-5; no firm D call. The CDR3 is 14 residues long. The V gene's germline CDR1 is KGHSH and CDR2 LQKENI. Trimming shortened V by 6 bases and J by 6 bases, and 15 bases separated the two germline ends. CDR3 region: CASSPGPEPQPQHF. CDR3 coding DNA: TGTGCCAGCTCCCCAGGACCTGAACCTCAGCCCCAGCATTTT.

The chain links TRBV4-1 to TRBJ2-7, with TRBD2 matching over 11 bases. V trimming: 7 bases; J trimming: 4 bases; junction bases outside the gene matches: 6. The CDR3 contains 14 residues. Germline CDR1 is MGHRA and CDR2 is YSYEKL. DNA for the CDR3: TGCGCCAGCAAAGAGACTAGCGGGGTTTACGAGCAGTACTTC. It is translated as CASKETSGVYEQYF.

The V gene is TRBV11-2, the J gene TRBJ2-5; D call uncertain. Trimming pared 8 bases from V and 5 bases from J, leaving 9 bases between. The germline V gene has CDR1 SGHAT and CDR2 FQNNGV. This CDR3 is 11 amino acids long. CDR3 coding DNA: TGTGCCAGCCGCCTAGAGGAGACCCAGTACTTC. It is translated as CASRLEETQYF.

V usage is TRBV7-2 and J usage is TRBJ2-1; possibly TRBD2 for D (5 bases). The CDR3 spans 15 residues. Germline V gene data show CDR1 as SGHTA and CDR2 as FQGNSA. The germline V and J ends were trimmed by 2 bases and 10 bases, with 18 bases remaining between them. The CDR3 sequence is CASSLRSQASGEQFF. Here the CDR3 DNA reads TGTGCCAGCAGCTTACGCTCGCAGGCCTCGGGGGAGCAGTTCTTC.

J is TRBJ2-4 and V is TRBV28, with TRBD2 as a possible D gene (5 bases). The CDR3 length is 13 residues. CDR1 and CDR2 (germline): MDHEN, SYDVKM. Trimming took off 6 bases at V and 3 bases at J, with 9 bases between the two ends. The CDR3 DNA follows: TGTGCCAGCAGGCGGACTGACAAAAACATTCAGTACTTC. Translated: CASRRTDKNIQYF.

The J gene is TRBJ1-1, the V gene TRBV7-8; 7 bases are shared with TRBD1. The CDR3 sequence is 14 residues long. The germline V gene encodes CDR1 SGHVS and CDR2 FQNEAQ. With V trimmed by 3 bases and J by 5 bases, 6 bases remained unmatched. This chain's CDR3 is CASSFSQGRTEAFF. The CDR3 region has the DNA TGTGCCAGCAGCTTCTCACAGGGGAGGACTGAAGCTTTCTTT.